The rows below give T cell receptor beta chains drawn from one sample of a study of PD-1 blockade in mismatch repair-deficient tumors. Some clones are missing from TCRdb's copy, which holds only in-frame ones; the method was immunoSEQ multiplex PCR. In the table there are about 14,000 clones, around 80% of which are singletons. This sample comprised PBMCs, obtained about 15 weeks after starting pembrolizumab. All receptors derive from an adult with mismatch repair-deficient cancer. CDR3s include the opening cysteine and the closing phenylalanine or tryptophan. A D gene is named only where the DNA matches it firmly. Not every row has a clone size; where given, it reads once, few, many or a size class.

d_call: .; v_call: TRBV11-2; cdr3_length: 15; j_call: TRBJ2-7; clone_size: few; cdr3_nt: TGTGCCAGCAGCCAAGGACACTCCACCTCCTACGAGCAGTACTTC; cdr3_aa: CASSQGHSTSYEQYF
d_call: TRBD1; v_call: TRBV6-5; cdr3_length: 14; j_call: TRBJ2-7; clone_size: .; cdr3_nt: TGTGCCAGCAGTTACACCAGGGGGCAGTACGAGCAGTACTTC; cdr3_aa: CASSYTRGQYEQYF
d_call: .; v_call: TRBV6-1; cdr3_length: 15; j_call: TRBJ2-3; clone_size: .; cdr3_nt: TGTGCCAGCAGCCTGGCGCCAGGGGCATCGGATACGCAGTATTTT; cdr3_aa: CASSLAPGASDTQYF
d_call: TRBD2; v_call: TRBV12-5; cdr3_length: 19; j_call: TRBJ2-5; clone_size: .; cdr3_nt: TGTGCTAGTGGTTTGGTTCATACCTGGGGACTAGCGGAACAAGAGACCCAGTACTTC; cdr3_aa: CASGLVHTWGLAEQETQYF
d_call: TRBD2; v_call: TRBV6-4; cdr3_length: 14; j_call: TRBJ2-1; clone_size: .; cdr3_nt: TGTGCCAGCAGTGAGGGGACTAGCGGGGGTGAGCAGTTCTTC; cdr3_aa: CASSEGTSGGEQFF
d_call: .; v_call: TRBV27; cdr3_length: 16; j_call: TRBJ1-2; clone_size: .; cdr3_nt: TGTGCCAGCAGTTTAATCCCGATCTCGGGATCCTATGGCTACACCTTC; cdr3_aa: CASSLIPISGSYGYTF
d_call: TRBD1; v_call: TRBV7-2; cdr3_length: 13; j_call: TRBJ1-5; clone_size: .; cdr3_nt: TGTGCCAGCGGGGGGACAGGGGGTCAGCCCCAGCATTTT; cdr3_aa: CASGGTGGQPQHF
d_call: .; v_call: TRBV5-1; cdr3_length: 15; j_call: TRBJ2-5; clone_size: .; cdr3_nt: TGCGCCAGCAGCTTCTTTGGTGGCAGTGAAGAGACCCAGTACTTC; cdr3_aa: CASSFFGGSEETQYF
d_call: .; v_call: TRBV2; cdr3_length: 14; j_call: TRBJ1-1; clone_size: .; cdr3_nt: TGTGCCAGCAGTTTATTAGGGGGGAACACTGAAGCTTTCTTT; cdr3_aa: CASSLLGGNTEAFF
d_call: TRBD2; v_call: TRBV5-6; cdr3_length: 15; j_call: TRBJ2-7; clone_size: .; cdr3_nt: TGTGCCAGCAGCTTGGCTAGCGGGAGGGTATACGAGCAGTACTTC; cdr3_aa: CASSLASGRVYEQYF
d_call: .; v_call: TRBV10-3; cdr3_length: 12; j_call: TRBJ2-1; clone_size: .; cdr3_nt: TGTGCCATCAGTGATATCCTTGATGAGCAGTTCTTC; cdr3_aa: CAISDILDEQFF
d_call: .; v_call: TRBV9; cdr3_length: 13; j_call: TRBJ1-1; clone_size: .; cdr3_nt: TGTGCCAGCGGGAAAGGGGTAGGCACTGAAGCTTTCTTT; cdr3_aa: CASGKGVGTEAFF
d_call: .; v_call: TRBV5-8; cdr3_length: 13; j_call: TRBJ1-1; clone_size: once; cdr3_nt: TGTGCCAGCAGCTTCGACAGGAACACTGAAGCTTTCTTT; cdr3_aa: CASSFDRNTEAFF
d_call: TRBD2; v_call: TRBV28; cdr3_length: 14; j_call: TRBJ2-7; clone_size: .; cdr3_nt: TGTGCCACCGAACTAGCGGGATCTACCTACGAGCAGTACTTC; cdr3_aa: CATELAGSTYEQYF
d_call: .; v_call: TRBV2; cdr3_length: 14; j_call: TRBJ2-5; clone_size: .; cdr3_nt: TGTGCCAGCAGTGAAGGGACTAACCAAGAGACCCAGTACTTC; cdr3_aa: CASSEGTNQETQYF
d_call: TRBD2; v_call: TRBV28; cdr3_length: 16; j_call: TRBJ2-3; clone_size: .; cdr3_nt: TGTGCCAGCGGCCCTAGGACTAGCGGGGCCGAGGATACGCAGTATTTT; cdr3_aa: CASGPRTSGAEDTQYF
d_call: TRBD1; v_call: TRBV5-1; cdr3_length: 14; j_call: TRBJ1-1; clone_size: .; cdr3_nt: TGCGCCAGCAGCGTGACAGGGGTCAGCACTGAAGCTTTCTTT; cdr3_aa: CASSVTGVSTEAFF
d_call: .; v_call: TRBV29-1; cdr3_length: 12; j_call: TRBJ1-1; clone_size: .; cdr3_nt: TGCAGCGTTGAATATATGAACACTGAAGCTTTCTTT; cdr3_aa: CSVEYMNTEAFF
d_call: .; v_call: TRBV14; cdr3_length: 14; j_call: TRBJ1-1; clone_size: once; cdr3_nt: TGTGCCAGCAGCCCCCCAGGGATGACGACTGAAGCTTTCTTT; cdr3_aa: CASSPPGMTTEAFF
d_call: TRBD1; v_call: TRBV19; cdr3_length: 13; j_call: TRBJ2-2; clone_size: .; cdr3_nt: TGTGCCAGTGACAGGGGCGACACCGGGGAGCTGTTTTTT; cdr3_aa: CASDRGDTGELFF
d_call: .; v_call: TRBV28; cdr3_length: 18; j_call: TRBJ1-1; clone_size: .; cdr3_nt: TGTGCCAGCAGTCCAAGAGGAACACGGAAGGGAGGGGGAACTGAAGCTTTCTTT; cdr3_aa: CASSPRGTRKGGGTEAFF
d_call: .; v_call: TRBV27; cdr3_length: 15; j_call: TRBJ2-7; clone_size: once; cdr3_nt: TGTGCCAGCAGTTTCTCCCCGGGAGTCTTCTACGAGCAGTACTTC; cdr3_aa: CASSFSPGVFYEQYF
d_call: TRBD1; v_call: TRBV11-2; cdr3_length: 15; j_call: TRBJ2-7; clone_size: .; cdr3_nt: TGTGCCAGCAGCTTAGGTCCGGGACAGGGTTACGAGCAGTACTTC; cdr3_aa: CASSLGPGQGYEQYF
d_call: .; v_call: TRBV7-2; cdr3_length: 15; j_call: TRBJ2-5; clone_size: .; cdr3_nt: TGTGCCAGCAGCTCTGCGCTCACCCCACAAGAGACCCAGTACTTC; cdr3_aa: CASSSALTPQETQYF
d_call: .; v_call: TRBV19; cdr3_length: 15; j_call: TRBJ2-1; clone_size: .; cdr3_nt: TGTGCCAGTACCATCGGGCAGGGGCTCTACAATGAGCAGTTCTTC; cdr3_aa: CASTIGQGLYNEQFF
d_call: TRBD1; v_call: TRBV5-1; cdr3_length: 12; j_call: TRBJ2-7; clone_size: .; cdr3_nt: TGCGCCAGCTGGGACAGGGACTACGAGCAGTACTTC; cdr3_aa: CASWDRDYEQYF
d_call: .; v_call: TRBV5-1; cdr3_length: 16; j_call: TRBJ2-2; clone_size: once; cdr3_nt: TGCGCCAGCAGCCCCCATCGGGATCCAAACACCGGGGAGCTGTTTTTT; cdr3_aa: CASSPHRDPNTGELFF
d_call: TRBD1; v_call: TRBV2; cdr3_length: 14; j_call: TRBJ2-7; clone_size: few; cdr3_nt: TGTGCCAGCAGCCCGGGGGGACAGGGAGTCGAACAGTACTTC; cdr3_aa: CASSPGGQGVEQYF
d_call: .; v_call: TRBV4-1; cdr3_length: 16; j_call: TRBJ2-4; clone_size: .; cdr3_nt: TGCGCCAGCAGTCCTACCCCAGGGCCTTACAAAAACATTCAGTACTTC; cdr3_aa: CASSPTPGPYKNIQYF
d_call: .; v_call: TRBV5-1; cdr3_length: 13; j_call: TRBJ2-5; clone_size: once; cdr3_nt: TGCGCCAGCAGCTTGCCCGGTCAAGAGACCCAGTACTTC; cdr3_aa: CASSLPGQETQYF
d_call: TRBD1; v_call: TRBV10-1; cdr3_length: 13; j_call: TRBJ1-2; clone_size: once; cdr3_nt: TGCGCCAGCAGTGAATACAGGGGAGGTGGCTACACCTTC; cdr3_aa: CASSEYRGGGYTF
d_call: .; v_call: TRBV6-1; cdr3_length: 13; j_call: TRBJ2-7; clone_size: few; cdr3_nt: TGTGCCAGCAGCGAAGCCGCAGGGCCAGAGCAGTACTTC; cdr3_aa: CASSEAAGPEQYF
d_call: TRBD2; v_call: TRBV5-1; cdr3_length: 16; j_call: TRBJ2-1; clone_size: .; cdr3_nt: TGCGCCAGCAGCTTGGGGGGGACTAGCGGCCTCAATGAGCAGTTCTTC; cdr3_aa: CASSLGGTSGLNEQFF
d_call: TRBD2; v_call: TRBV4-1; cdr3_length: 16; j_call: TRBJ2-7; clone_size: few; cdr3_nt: TGCGCCAGCAGCCAAGATTCGACTAGCGGCACCTACGAGCAGTACTTC; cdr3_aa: CASSQDSTSGTYEQYF
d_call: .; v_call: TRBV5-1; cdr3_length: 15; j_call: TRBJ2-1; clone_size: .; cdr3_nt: TGCGCCAGCAGCTTGGAGTCAGGATCCTACAATGAGCAGTTCTTC; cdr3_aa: CASSLESGSYNEQFF
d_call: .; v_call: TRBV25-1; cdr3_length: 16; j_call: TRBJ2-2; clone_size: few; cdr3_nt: TGTGCCAGCAGTGCCGACAGGCTATTTAACACCGGGGAGCTGTTTTTT; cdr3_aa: CASSADRLFNTGELFF
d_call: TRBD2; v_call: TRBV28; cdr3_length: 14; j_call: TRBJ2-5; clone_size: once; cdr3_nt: TGTGCCAGCAGTTTGGGGGGGTACCAAGAGACCCAGTACTTC; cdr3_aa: CASSLGGYQETQYF
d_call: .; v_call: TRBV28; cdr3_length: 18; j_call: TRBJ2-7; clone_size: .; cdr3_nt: TGTGCCAGCAGTACCCGGACAGGATTTCTGGGTGAGGAGGGCGAGCAGTACTTC; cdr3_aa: CASSTRTGFLGEEGEQYF
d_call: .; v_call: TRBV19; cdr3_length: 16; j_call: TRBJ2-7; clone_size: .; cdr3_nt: TGTGCCAGTAGGGCCTCCGCCGGACTCAAACCCTACGAGCAGTACTTC; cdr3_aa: CASRASAGLKPYEQYF
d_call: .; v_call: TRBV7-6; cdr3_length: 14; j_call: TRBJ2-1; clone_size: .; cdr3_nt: TGTGCCAGCACTAGAGGGGGCTCCTACAATGAGCAGTTCTTC; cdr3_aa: CASTRGGSYNEQFF
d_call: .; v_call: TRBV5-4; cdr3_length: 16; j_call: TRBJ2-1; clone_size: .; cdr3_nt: TGTGCCAGCAGCTTGGGTGGCGGGTTCTCCTACAATGAGCAGTTCTTC; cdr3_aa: CASSLGGGFSYNEQFF
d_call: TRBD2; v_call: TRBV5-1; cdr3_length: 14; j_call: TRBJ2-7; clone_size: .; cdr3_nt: TGCGCCAGCAGCCGGACTAGCGGGTATCTCGAGCAGTACTTC; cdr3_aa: CASSRTSGYLEQYF
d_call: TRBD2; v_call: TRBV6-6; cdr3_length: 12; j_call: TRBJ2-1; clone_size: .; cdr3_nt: TGTGCCAGCCAGGGACTAGCCTATGAGCAGTTCTTC; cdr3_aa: CASQGLAYEQFF
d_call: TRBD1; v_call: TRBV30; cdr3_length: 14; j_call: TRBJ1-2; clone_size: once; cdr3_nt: TGTGCCTGGAGTGGCGGGACAGGGCCCTATGGCTACACCTTC; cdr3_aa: CAWSGGTGPYGYTF
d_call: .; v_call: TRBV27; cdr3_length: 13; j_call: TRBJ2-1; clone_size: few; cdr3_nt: TGTGCCAGCAGTCCCGACAGTTACAATGAGCAGTTCTTC; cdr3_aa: CASSPDSYNEQFF
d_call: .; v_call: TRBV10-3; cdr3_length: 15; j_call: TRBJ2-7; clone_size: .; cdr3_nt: TGTGCCATCAGTGAGTCCGGGGAGCCCTCCTACGAGCAGTACTTC; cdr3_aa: CAISESGEPSYEQYF
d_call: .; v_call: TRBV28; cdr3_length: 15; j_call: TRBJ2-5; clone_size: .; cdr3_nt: TGTGCCAGCAGCCCTTTACGGGACTACCAAGAGACCCAGTACTTC; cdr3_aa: CASSPLRDYQETQYF
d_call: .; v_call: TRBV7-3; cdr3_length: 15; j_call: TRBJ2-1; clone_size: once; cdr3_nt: TGTGCCAGCAGCCCTTTGACGGGTGGGGCCAATGAGCAGTTCTTC; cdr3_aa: CASSPLTGGANEQFF
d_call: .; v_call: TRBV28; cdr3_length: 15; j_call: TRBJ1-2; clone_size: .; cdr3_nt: TGTGCCAGCAGTTTAATCGGCAGGGGAGCCTATGGCTACACCTTC; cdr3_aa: CASSLIGRGAYGYTF
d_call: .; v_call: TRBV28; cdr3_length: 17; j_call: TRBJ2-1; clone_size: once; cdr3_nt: TGTGCCAGCAGTTTATCGGCGGGATCGCCGAAATACAATGAGCAGTTCTTC; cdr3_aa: CASSLSAGSPKYNEQFF
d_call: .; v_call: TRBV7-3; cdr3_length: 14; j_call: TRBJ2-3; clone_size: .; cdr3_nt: TGTGCCAGTTCGGCGGAAACTAGCACAGATACGCAGTATTTT; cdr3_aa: CASSAETSTDTQYF
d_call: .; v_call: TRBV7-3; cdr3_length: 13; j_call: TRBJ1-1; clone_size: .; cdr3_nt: TGTGCCAGCAGCTCAACCTTGAACACTGAAGCTTTCTTT; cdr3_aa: CASSSTLNTEAFF
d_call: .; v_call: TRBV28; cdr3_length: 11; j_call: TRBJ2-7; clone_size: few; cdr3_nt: TGTGCCAGCAGTTTATCCAGGCGGCAGTACTTC; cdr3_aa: CASSLSRRQYF
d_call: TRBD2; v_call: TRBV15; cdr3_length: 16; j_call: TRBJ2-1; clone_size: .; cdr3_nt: TGTGCCACCAGCGCGCAAACTAGCGGGTTTTACAATGAGCAGTTCTTC; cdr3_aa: CATSAQTSGFYNEQFF
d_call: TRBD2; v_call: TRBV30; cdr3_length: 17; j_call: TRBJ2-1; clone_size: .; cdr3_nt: TGTGCCTGCGCCTCTAGCGGGAGGGCAAGGACCTACAATGAGCAGTTCTTC; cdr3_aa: CACASSGRARTYNEQFF
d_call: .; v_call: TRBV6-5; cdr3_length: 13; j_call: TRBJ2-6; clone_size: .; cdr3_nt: TGTGCCAGCAGCTATTCTGGGGCCAACGTCCTGACTTTC; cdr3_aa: CASSYSGANVLTF
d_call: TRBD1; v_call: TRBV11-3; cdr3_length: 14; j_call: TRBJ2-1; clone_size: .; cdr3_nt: TGTGCCAGCAGCTTGTTGGGACAGGGAGGTCAGCAGTTCTTC; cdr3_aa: CASSLLGQGGQQFF
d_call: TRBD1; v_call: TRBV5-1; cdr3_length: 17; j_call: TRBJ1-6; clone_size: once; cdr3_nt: TGCGCCAGCAGCTTGCATTCCCCGGGACAGGGAGGCTCACCCCTCCACTTT; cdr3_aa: CASSLHSPGQGGSPLHF